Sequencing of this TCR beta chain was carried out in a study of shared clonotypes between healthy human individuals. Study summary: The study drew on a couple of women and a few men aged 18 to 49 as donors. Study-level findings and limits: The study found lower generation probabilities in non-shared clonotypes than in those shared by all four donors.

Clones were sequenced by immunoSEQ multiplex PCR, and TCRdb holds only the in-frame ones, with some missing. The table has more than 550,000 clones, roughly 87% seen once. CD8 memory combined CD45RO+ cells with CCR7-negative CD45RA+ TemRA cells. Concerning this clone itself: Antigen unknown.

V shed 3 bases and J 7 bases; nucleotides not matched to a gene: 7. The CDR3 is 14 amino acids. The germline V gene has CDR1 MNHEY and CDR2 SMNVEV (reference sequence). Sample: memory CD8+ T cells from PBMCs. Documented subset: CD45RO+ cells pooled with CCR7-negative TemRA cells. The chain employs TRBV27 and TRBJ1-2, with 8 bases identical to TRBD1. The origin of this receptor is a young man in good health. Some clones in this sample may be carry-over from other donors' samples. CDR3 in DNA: TGTGCCAGCAGTTTGACAGGGGTGTTGCTTGGCTACACCTTC. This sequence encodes CASSLTGVLLGYTF.